This TCR beta chain was sequenced for a study of siplizumab effects on memory and regulatory T cells. Assay used: immunoSEQ multiplex PCR; TCRdb lists only in-frame clones, some missing. The sample records about 82,000 clones, about 91% being singletons. Sample share makes this clone medium-sized. The target antigen is unknown. Whole-study results and caveats: Alloreactive sequences tracing back to unstimulated CD4+ memory cells were significantly reduced by siplizumab.

This CDR3 region has 13 residues. Per the germline V gene, CDR1 is MDHEN and CDR2 is SYDVKM. Trimming removed 11 bases from V and 5 bases from J, with 19 bases in between. The source is a human donor in good health. Sequences were obtained from Tregs sorted from blood. The chain carries TRBV28 and TRBJ2-7, with D possibly being TRBD1 or TRBD2 (5 bases each). The CDR3 is CASSGSGINEQYF. CDR3 in DNA: TGTGCCTCCTCAGGGTCGGGGATTAACGAGCAGTACTTC.